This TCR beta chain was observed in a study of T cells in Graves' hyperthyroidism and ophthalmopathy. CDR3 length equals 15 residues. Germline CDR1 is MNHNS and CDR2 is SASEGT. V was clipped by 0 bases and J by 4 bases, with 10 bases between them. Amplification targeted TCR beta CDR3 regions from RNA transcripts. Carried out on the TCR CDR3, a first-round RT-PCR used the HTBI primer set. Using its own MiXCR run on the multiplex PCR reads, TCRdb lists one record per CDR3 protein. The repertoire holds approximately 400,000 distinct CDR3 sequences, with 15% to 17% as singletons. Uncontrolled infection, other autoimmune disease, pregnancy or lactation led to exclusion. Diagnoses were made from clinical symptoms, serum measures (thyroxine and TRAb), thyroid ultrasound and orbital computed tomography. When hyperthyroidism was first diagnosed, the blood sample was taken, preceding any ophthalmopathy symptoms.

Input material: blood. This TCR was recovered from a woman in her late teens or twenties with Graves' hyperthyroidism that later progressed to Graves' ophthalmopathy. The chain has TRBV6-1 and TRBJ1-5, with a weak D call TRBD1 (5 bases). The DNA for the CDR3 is TGTGCCAGCAGTGAAGCTTCAGGGTCGAATCAGCCCCAGCATTTT. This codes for CASSEASGSNQPQHF.